This passage covers 5 T cell receptor beta chains from one sample sequenced in a study of shared clonotypes between healthy human individuals. Generated by immunoSEQ multiplex PCR, the TCRdb table keeps only in-frame clones and is missing some. The sample includes more than 2 million clones, 90% to 95% of them seen just once. Cells designated naive CD8 were CD45RO-negative and were positively selected for CCR7, with terminally differentiated effector memory CD45RA+ cells excluded. Input material: naive CD8+ T cells from PBMCs. These receptors came from a man younger than 30 in good health. Some clones in this sample may be carry-over from other donors' samples.

The gene calls are TRBV5-1 and TRBJ2-1, with TRBD2 matching over 9 bases. Germline lookup yields CDR1 SGHRS and CDR2 YFSETQ. V shed 4 bases and J 3 bases; nucleotides not matched to a gene: 8. This CDR3 has 16 amino acids. CDR3: CASSAEASGVYNEQFF. CDR3 in DNA: TGCGCCAGCAGCGCGGAAGCTAGCGGGGTCTACAATGAGCAGTTCTTC. The full variable domain, rest sourced from reference TRBV5-1 and TRBJ2-1, is KAGVTQTPRYLIKTRGQQVTLSCSPISGHRSVSWYQQTPGQGLQFLFEYFSETQRNKGNFPGRFSGRQFSNSRSEMNVSTLELGDSALYLCASSAEASGVYNEQFFGPGTRLTVL.

J is TRBJ1-2 and V is TRBV7-9; D is undetermined. Trimming took 2 bases from V and 1 from J, leaving 14 bases between them. The CDR3 is 16 amino acids. Germline assignment: CDR1 SEHNR and CDR2 FQNEAQ (reference sequence). The CDR3 DNA sequence: TGTGCCAGCAGCTTAACACGAGAGCCTTTTAACTATGGCTACACCTTC. Protein: CASSLTREPFNYGYTF. Full variable domain (outside the CDR3, taken from reference TRBV7-9 and TRBJ1-2): DTGVSQNPRHKITKRGQNVTFRCDPISEHNRLYWYRQTLGQGPEFLTYFQNEAQLEKSRLLSDRFSAERPKGSFSTLEIQRTEQGDSAMYLCASSLTREPFNYGYTFGSGTRLTVV.

The chain uses TRBV7-6 and TRBJ2-3; a possible D gene is TRBD2 (7 bases). The ends were cut back, 4 bases at V and 3 bases at J, with 17 bases in the middle. The CDR3 is made up of 16 amino acids. Germline V gives CDR1 SGHVS, CDR2 FNYEAQ. CDR3 bases: TGTGCCAGCAGCTCGGGGGGAGGGACACCAACAGATACGCAGTATTTT. Its translation: CASSSGGGTPTDTQYF.

The genes are TRBV27 and TRBJ2-7; no definite D call. The germline V gene has CDR1 MNHEY and CDR2 SMNVEV (reference sequence). This CDR3 contains 13 residues. V was pared by 3 bases and J by 2 bases, with 8 bases between. The DNA for the CDR3 is TGTGCCAGCAGTTTCCATGCGGCCTACGAGCAGTACTTC. This encodes CASSFHAAYEQYF.

The chain links TRBV28 to TRBJ1-5, with D unclear. Deletions cut 3 bases from V and 0 bases from J, with 18 bases between. The V gene's germline CDR1 is MDHEN and CDR2 SYDVKM. CDR3 length: 18 amino acids. The CDR3 nucleotides are TGTGCCAGCAGTTTTTCCACGGGGTTGGTGTTTAGCAATCAGCCCCAGCATTTT. Protein product: CASSFSTGLVFSNQPQHF.